These T cell receptor beta chains were read from a single sample in a study of blood T cells in healthy people across ages. TCRdb re-analysed the 5' RACE reads in MiXCR, keeping a single row per CDR3 protein. Of approximately 1.5 million distinct CDR3 sequences listed, 42% are singletons. The source material was blood. These receptor sequences come from a woman younger than 30 in good health. Both conserved end residues are part of each CDR3. The D gene is left open where the match is weak.

cdr3_aa	d_call	v_call	j_call
CASSPRTSVNEQFF	TRBD2	TRBV7-9	TRBJ2-1
CSAPGAGYYNEQFF	.	TRBV20-1	TRBJ2-1
CASSEGVPAYEQYF	.	TRBV10-1	.
CASSYRAGANEQYF	TRBD2	TRBV7-2	TRBJ2-7
CASSGRDRGSYASTDTQYF	TRBD1	TRBV7-9	TRBJ2-3
CASSLGQGFNYGYTF	TRBD1	TRBV7-9	TRBJ1-2
CSVSGLAVYEQYF	TRBD2	TRBV29-1	TRBJ2-7
CASSQVDNSYEQYF	.	TRBV4-1	TRBJ2-7
CSVGQMSTEAFF	.	TRBV29-1	TRBJ1-1
CASSFPTGGDYGYTF	TRBD1	TRBV7-2	TRBJ1-2
CASARQWHTPNYGYTF	.	TRBV19	TRBJ1-2
CAISPGQVQRRGYTF	TRBD1	TRBV10-3	TRBJ1-2
CASSPLAGPRPDTQYF	TRBD2	TRBV9	TRBJ2-3
CASSKEFPKFF	.	TRBV21-1	TRBJ2-1
CASSADPGTGSRPQHF	TRBD1	TRBV9	TRBJ1-5
CASSEATANTEAFF	.	TRBV6-1	TRBJ1-1
CASSSQQGYTF	.	TRBV28	TRBJ1-2
CASSYGTSGVNEQFF	TRBD2	TRBV6-5	TRBJ2-1
CASRYRASGNQPQHF	.	TRBV6-5	TRBJ1-5
CASSFTRAGRSNSPLHF	.	TRBV27	TRBJ1-6
CASSYSGRGEQYF	.	TRBV6-5	TRBJ2-7
CASSPRDTYQETQYF	.	TRBV7-9	TRBJ2-5
CASSLTGFGPYGYTF	.	TRBV7-9	TRBJ1-2